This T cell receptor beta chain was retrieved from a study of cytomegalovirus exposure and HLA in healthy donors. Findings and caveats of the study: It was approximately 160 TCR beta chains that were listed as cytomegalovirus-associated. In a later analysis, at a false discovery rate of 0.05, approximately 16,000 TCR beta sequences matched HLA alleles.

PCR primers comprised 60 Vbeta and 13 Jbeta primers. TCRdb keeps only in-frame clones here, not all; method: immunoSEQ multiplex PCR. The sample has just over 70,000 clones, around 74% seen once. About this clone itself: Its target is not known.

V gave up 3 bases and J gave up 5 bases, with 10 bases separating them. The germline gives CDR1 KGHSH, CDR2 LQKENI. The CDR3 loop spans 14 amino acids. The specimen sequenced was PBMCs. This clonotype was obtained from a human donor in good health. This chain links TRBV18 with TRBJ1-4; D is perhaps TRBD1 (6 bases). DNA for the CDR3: TGTGCCAGCTCACCGGGACAAAACAATGAAAAACTGTTTTTT. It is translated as CASSPGQNNEKLFF. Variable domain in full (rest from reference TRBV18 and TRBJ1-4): NAGVMQNPRHLVRRRGQEARLRCSPMKGHSHVYWYRQLPEEGLKFMVYLQKENIIDESGMPKERFSAEFPKEGPSILRIQQVVRGDSAAYFCASSPGQNNEKLFFGSGTQLSVL.